The source of this T cell receptor (beta chain) is a study of blood T cell repertoires in COVID-19. Study context: Collection of acute and convalescent COVID-19 samples took place in the United States, Italy and Spain. In each case, the material was cDNA or gDNA derived from T cells, B-cell-depleted T cells, or PBMCs.

Study processing details: Reference gene primer amplification gave nucleated cell count estimates. Using immunoSEQ multiplex PCR, the repertoire was profiled, and TCRdb retains in-frame clones only, with some absent. V, J and clone size are those of that table, while D and trimming were read from the DNA. The sample gives some 350,000 clones, 89% of which show up once; approximately 3% is in the top ten. The germline V and J ends were trimmed by 5 bases and 4 bases, with 20 bases remaining between them. The CDR3 is made up of 16 amino acids. From germline, CDR1 is SGHTA and CDR2 FQGNSA. The chain couples TRBV7-2 to TRBJ1-2, with a possible D match to TRBD1 (6 bases). The sequenced material came from peripheral blood. The source of this sequence is a young woman with COVID-19, enrolled during active disease. This chain's CDR3 is CASSPHAIGQSYGYTF. The CDR3, as DNA: TGTGCCAGCAGCCCACACGCGATTGGACAGTCCTATGGCTACACCTTC.